The 21 T cell receptor beta chains below all came from one sample that was sequenced in a study of blood T cells in healthy people across ages. Combining a sample-barcoded 5' primer with a J-beta primer mix, a second PCR ran for about 6 to 11 cycles. TCRdb used MiXCR to reprocess the 5' RACE reads, holding one entry per CDR3 protein. The sample carries hundreds of thousands of distinct CDR3 sequences, roughly 30% recorded once. The sequencing sample was made of blood. The receptors were gathered from a woman older than 75 in good health.

In DNA form, the CDR3 reads TGTGCCAGCAGTCCGCGGGGTAGCGGAACCTGGGGGCCCACAGATACGCAGTATTTT. Its protein product is CASSPRGSGTWGPTDTQYF. The chain links TRBV6-1 to TRBJ2-3; perhaps D is TRBD1 or TRBD2 (6 bases each). Germline CDR1 and CDR2: MNHNS and SASEGT. The CDR3 is made up of 19 amino acids. The V end was cut by 5 bases, the J end by 2 bases, with 26 bases between.

A remark on this clonotype: This clone may be a read error of a much larger clone one base away. This chain connects TRBV5-1 to TRBJ1-2, with a weak D call TRBD1 (6 bases). Germline V lookup: CDR1 SGHRS, CDR2 YFSETQ. CDR3 length: 16 residues. V was clipped by 4 bases and J by 5 bases, with 21 bases between them. CDR3 sequence (DNA): TGCGCCAGCAGCCTAGGGAATCTCAGAGGGGGTTATGGCTACACCTTC. This translates into CASSLGNLRGGYGYTF.

This clonotype turned up a few times. The genes are TRBV7-9 and TRBJ2-7; 7 bases agree with TRBD1. The V and J ends lost 5 bases and 4 bases, in that order; junction bases with no gene match: 8. CDR1 is SEHNR and CDR2 is FQNEAQ in the germline V gene (reference sequence). The CDR3 runs to 14 residues. As DNA, the CDR3 is TGTGCCAGCAGCCGAACAGGGGTCGGTTACGAGCAGTACTTC. It yields the protein CASSRTGVGYEQYF.

This clonotype was recorded at least ten times. The chain employs TRBV6-5 and TRBJ2-7; 7 bases agree with TRBD1. V was clipped by 5 bases and J by 2 bases; unmatched bases: 6. This CDR3 has 14 amino acids. Germline V lookup: CDR1 MNHEY, CDR2 SVGAGI. The CDR3 DNA follows: TGTGCCAGCAGTCCCTGGGACAGTACCTACGAGCAGTACTTC. This encodes CASSPWDSTYEQYF.

In its sample, this clonotype was seen a few times. V usage is TRBV10-3 and J usage is TRBJ2-5; tentative D call: TRBD1 (6 bases). The CDR3 runs to 13 residues. V gave up 10 bases and J gave up 5 bases, with 17 bases separating them. The germline V gene encodes CDR1 ENHRY and CDR2 SYGVKD. CDR3 protein: CATRNREWETQYF. CDR3 DNA sequence: TGTGCCACCAGAAACAGGGAGTGGGAGACCCAGTACTTC.

This clonotype was detected many times. The rearrangement joins TRBV3-1 to TRBJ2-7; TRBD1 matches at 8 bases. CDR1 LGHDT and CDR2 YNNKEL come from the germline V gene (reference sequence). CDR3 length: 14 amino acids. Trimming cost V 4 bases and J 5 bases; bases outside gene matches: 7. The CDR3 coding sequence is TGTGCCAGCAGCCGTCCGGACAGGGAGGACGAGCAGTACTTC. Its translation: CASSRPDREDEQYF.

The chain combines TRBV4-1 with TRBJ1-2; 9 bases agree with TRBD1. Germline V gives CDR1 MGHRA, CDR2 YSYEKL. There are 20 residues in the CDR3. After removal of 0 bases from V and 6 bases from J, the junction contained 20 bases not matched to a gene. The CDR3 DNA sequence: TGCGCCAGCAGCCAAGAGTCCGGATTCCACGGGACAGGGAGGGGAGATGGCTACACCTTC. It translates to CASSQESGFHGTGRGDGYTF.

The chain couples TRBV20-1 to TRBJ2-1, with D possibly matching TRBD2 (5 bases). Trimming removed 6 bases from V and 4 bases from J, with 13 bases in between. CDR1 and CDR2 from the germline V gene are DFQATT and SNEGSKA (reference sequence). The CDR3 sequence is 13 residues long. The CDR3 sequence is CSASEVIYNEQFF. The CDR3 DNA is TGCAGTGCATCGGAGGTGATTTACAATGAGCAGTTCTTC.

Note on this clonotype: The junction does not match germline at one end; this may be a read error. The chain is built from TRBV3-1 and TRBJ1-6; D ambiguous. Germline CDR1 reads LGHDT; CDR2 reads YNNKEL (reference sequence). The CDR3 covers 15 residues. Written as DNA, the CDR3 is TGTGCCAGCAGCCAAGGTTCTATCGGGAATTCACCCCCCCACTTT. Its protein is CASSQGSIGNSPPHF.

This clonotype was counted at least ten times. The chain has TRBV6-2 or TRBV6-3 and TRBJ1-5; D may be TRBD1 (5 bases). Trimming shortened V by 6 bases and J by 7 bases, and 10 bases separated the two germline ends. This CDR3 has 12 amino acids. The germline V gene has CDR1 MNHEY and CDR2 SVGEGT. This CDR3 reads CASSSQGQPQHF. In nucleotides, the CDR3 is TGTGCCAGCAGCTCCCAGGGCCAGCCCCAGCATTTT.

This clonotype has a count of ten or more. The rearrangement joins TRBV20-1 to TRBJ2-3, with 16 bases lining up with TRBD2. This CDR3 region has 15 residues. Germline CDR1 and CDR2: DFQATT and SNEGSKA (reference sequence). V lost 5 bases to trimming and J lost 5 bases; unmatched junction nucleotides: 4. CDR3 DNA: TGCAGTGCTTTGGGACTAGCGGGGGGGAAAGATACGCAGTATTTT. Translating gives CSALGLAGGKDTQYF.

There are a few counts of this clonotype. The chain links TRBV6-5 to TRBJ2-2; D not resolved. Germline V gives CDR1 MNHEY, CDR2 SVGAGI. The CDR3 has 15 amino acids. V was shortened by 8 bases and J by 2 bases, with 15 bases between the two germline ends. The CDR3 coding sequence is TGTGCCAGCTCCTCTGGCGTTTTCAACACCGGGGAGCTGTTTTTT. Its protein product is CASSSGVFNTGELFF.

This clonotype was detected many times. This sequence joins TRBV27 and TRBJ2-3, with D perhaps TRBD2 (5 bases). Germline CDR1 is MNHEY and CDR2 is SMNVEV (reference sequence). The CDR3 is 14 amino acids. V lost 5 bases and J 0 bases, leaving 9 bases between the germline ends. CDR3 bases: TGTGCCAGCAGTCTGGGAGCTAGCACAGATACGCAGTATTTT. This encodes CASSLGASTDTQYF.

The sample holds many counts of this clonotype. This chain links TRBV24-1 with TRBJ2-6; D is perhaps TRBD1 (6 bases). CDR3 length: 15 amino acids. The V gene lost 3 bases and the J gene lost 2 bases, with 7 bases spanning the gap. The V gene's germline CDR1 is KGHDR and CDR2 SFDVKD. Written as DNA, the CDR3 is TGTGCCACCAGTGATCAGGGGACTGGGGCCAACGTCCTGACTTTC. This gives the protein CATSDQGTGANVLTF.

As concerns this clonotype: Since a much larger clone is just one base distant, this may be a read error. V is TRBV12-3 or TRBV12-4 and J is TRBJ2-6; D uncertain. The CDR3 runs 12 residues. The V gene lost 11 bases and the J gene lost 0 bases, with 5 bases spanning the gap. Written as DNA, the CDR3 is TGTGCCCGCACCTCTGGGGCCAACGTCCTGACTTTC. Protein: CARTSGANVLTF.

The chain joins TRBV4-3 to TRBJ1-2; TRBD1 might be the D (5 bases). Germline assignment: CDR1 LGHNA and CDR2 YSLEER. The CDR3 length is 15 residues. V was cut by 0 bases and J by 5 bases, with 13 bases left in between. CDR3 in amino acids: CASSQDWDGEYGYTF. CDR3 DNA: TGCGCCAGCAGCCAAGATTGGGACGGGGAGTATGGCTACACCTTC.

Comment on this clonotype: Possible read error: a much larger clone is one base away. The gene calls are TRBV5-5 and TRBJ2-7, with D perhaps matching TRBD2 (5 bases). This CDR3 has 14 residues. Trimming stripped 0 bases from V and 3 bases from J, with 10 bases between. In germline, CDR1 is SGHKS, CDR2 YYEKEE (reference sequence). The CDR3 is CASSLDPSGYEQYF. The CDR3 DNA reads as TGTGCCAGCAGCTTGGACCCAAGCGGCTACGAGCAGTACTTC.

Remarks on this clonotype: One junction end does not reproduce the germline sequence, and a read error may be involved. The chain employs TRBV7-9 and TRBJ2-1, with 11 bases lining up with TRBD2. The CDR3 runs 17 residues. CDR1 SEHNR and CDR2 FQNEAQ come from the germline V gene (reference sequence). CDR3 bases: TGTGCCAGCAGGGGGACTAGCGGAAGCCGCTCCTACAATGGGCAGTTCTTC. Translating it yields CASRGTSGSRSYNGQFF.

There are many counts of this clonotype. The rearrangement links TRBV5-5 to TRBJ2-1, with 9 bases matching TRBD2. The V gene's germline CDR1 is SGHKS and CDR2 YYEKEE (reference sequence). This CDR3 spans 15 amino acids. The V gene end was trimmed by 1 base and the J gene end by 8 bases; junction bases not matched to a gene: 7. CDR3 nucleotide sequence: TGTGCCAGCAGCTTGTGGCGGGGGGGAATCGATGAGCAGTTCTTC. Encoded protein: CASSLWRGGIDEQFF.

The rearrangement joins TRBV27 to TRBJ2-3, with D hard to call. The CDR3 contains 12 residues. The V and J ends lost 4 bases and 10 bases respectively, with 12 bases between them. Per the germline V gene, CDR1 is MNHEY and CDR2 is SMNVEV (reference sequence). This CDR3 reads CASSSPAYAQYF. The CDR3 DNA reads TGTGCCAGCAGTTCCCCGGCATATGCGCAGTATTTT.

This clonotype was recorded many times. The chain has TRBV4-2 and TRBJ1-2; 7 bases line up with TRBD1. Per germline, CDR1 LGHNA and CDR2 YNFKEQ. This CDR3 has 16 residues. The junction had 7 bases not matched to a gene; V was cut back by 1 base and J by 2 bases. The CDR3 DNA reads TGTGCCAGCAGCCAAGCGGGGCAGGGGGACAACTATGGCTACACCTTC. This sequence encodes CASSQAGQGDNYGYTF.